The 5 T cell receptor beta chains below come from one sample, sequenced in a study of early T cells in non-severe SARS-CoV-2 infection. TCRdb re-called the 5' RACE reads with MiXCR, one entry per CDR3 protein. The sample contains about 22,000 distinct CDR3 sequences, roughly 4.7% of which appear only once. Sequencing input: whole blood. These receptors came from an adult who was a healthcare worker with PCR-confirmed SARS-CoV-2 infection or an uninfected control (not recorded which).

This clonotype came up many times. The rearrangement links TRBV4-3 to TRBJ2-7; the D is unclear. Germline loops: CDR1 LGHNA, CDR2 YSLEER. V shed 0 bases and J shed 3 bases, with 12 bases lying between them. The CDR3 length is 15 residues. CDR3 protein: CASSQEGIGRYEQYF. CDR3 in DNA: TGCGCCAGCAGCCAAGAGGGGATTGGCCGCTACGAGCAGTACTTC.

This clonotype occurred many times. CDR3 sequence: CSVGRDPCSDEQFF. As DNA, the CDR3 is TGCAGCGTTGGGAGGGACCCATGCTCAGATGAGCAGTTCTTC. This rearrangement joins TRBV29-1 to TRBJ2-1; TRBD2 might be the D (6 bases). Per germline, CDR1 SQVTM and CDR2 ANQGSEA. The CDR3 length is 14 residues. Trimming shortened V by 4 bases and J by 8 bases, and 18 bases separated the two germline ends.

This clonotype was observed a handful of times. This rearrangement joins TRBV11-2 to TRBJ2-3; D is uncertain. The ends were cut back, 3 bases at V and 5 bases at J, with 9 bases in the middle. The CDR3 consists of 13 residues. Per germline, CDR1 SGHAT and CDR2 FQNNGV. Here the CDR3 reads CASSLGGKDTQYF. DNA for the CDR3: TGTGCCAGCAGCTTGGGTGGGAAAGATACGCAGTATTTT.

This clonotype was detected only a few times. The rearrangement uses TRBV7-9 and TRBJ2-3, with D perhaps assigned TRBD1 or TRBD2 (5 bases each). The CDR3 runs to 14 residues. Trimming shortened V by 1 base and J by 2 bases, and 7 bases separated the two germline ends. CDR1 is SEHNR and CDR2 is FQNEAQ in the germline V gene (reference sequence). This CDR3 is CASSLVGATDTQYF. The CDR3 DNA sequence: TGTGCCAGCAGCTTAGTCGGGGCCACAGATACGCAGTATTTT.

This clonotype was picked up many times. The chain is built from TRBV25-1 and TRBJ2-1; no firm D call. This CDR3 region has 13 residues. Germline lookup yields CDR1 MGHDK and CDR2 SYGVNS. The V end lost 1 base, the J end lost 4 bases, and 5 bases lay between the germline ends. The CDR3 sequence is CASSESIYNEQFF. The CDR3 nucleotides read TGTGCCAGCAGTGAATCTATTTACAATGAGCAGTTCTTC.